This T cell receptor (beta chain) was recovered during a study of graft-versus-host responses after intestinal transplantation. Background on the study: The transplants performed in recipients were multivisceral, liver-intestinal, or isolated intestinal.

Details on this clone: Its antigen remains unknown. The junction shows a germline mismatch at one end, possibly a read error.

Sequenced by immunoSEQ multiplex PCR; TCRdb stores in-frame clones only, minus some. The profile shows about 81,000 clones, 80% to 95% of them singletons. The CDR3 extends over 15 amino acids. Germline V gene data show CDR1 as SSHAT and CDR2 as FNYEAQ (reference sequence). Findings and caveats of the study: Clonal ratios of graft-versus-host to host-versus-graft in allografts were high for patients exhibiting graft-donor T cell macrochimerism.

The chain uses TRBV7-7 and TRBJ2-1; 10 bases are shared with TRBD2. This clonotype was sampled from a human donor who was the organ donor for an intestinal transplant. The source material was unstimulated CD4+ T cells sorted from spleen or lymph node cells, sampled before transplant. The CDR3 region is CASSPGTSVYNEQFF. Written as DNA, the CDR3 is TGTGCTAGCAGCCCCGGGACTAGCGTTTACAATGAGCAGTTCTTC.